This paragraph reports one T cell receptor beta chain. The data belong to a study of blood T cell repertoires in COVID-19. Across the study: Sites in the United States, Italy and Spain provided acute and convalescent COVID-19 samples.

Recruits, aged roughly 18 to 89 years, lived in approximately 26 US areas. Clinical history reported by participants formed the basis on which cohorts were assigned. Two negative PCRs, clearance, or symptom resolution characterized the recovered Cohort 3 donors. Germline lookup yields CDR1 KGHSH and CDR2 LQKENI. The ends were cut back, 1 base at V and 4 bases at J, with 13 bases in the middle. This CDR3 is built from 15 residues. This table comes from immunoSEQ multiplex PCR, and its TCRdb copy is limited to in-frame clones, with some not included. The table includes 150,000 to 200,000 clones, around 89% detected once.

The clonotype comes from a woman younger than 35 who had recovered from COVID-19. The chain links TRBV18 to TRBJ1-1; possibly TRBD1 for D (6 bases). Sequencing used PBMCs or T cells enriched from blood (not recorded which). For the CDR3, the DNA is TGTGCCAGCTCACCACATACAGGGCAGGGCACTGAAGCTTTCTTT. Protein sequence: CASSPHTGQGTEAFF.